Described below is a single T cell receptor (beta chain) sequence and its context. This table comes from immunoSEQ multiplex PCR, and its TCRdb copy is limited to in-frame clones, with some not included. The sample lists 70,000 to 90,000 clones; more than 75% were seen once. Germline V gives CDR1 SGHTA, CDR2 FQGNSA. The length of the CDR3 is 13 residues. The germline V and J ends were trimmed by 4 bases and 6 bases, with 10 bases remaining between them. The data belong to a study of PD-L1 blockade in urothelial cancer. The time point is: pretreatment peripheral blood. The V gene is TRBV7-2, the J gene TRBJ2-1, with D perhaps matching TRBD1 (5 bases). The source is a man in his 60s with urothelial cancer. Sequences were derived from PBMCs, sampled around atezolizumab (anti-PD-L1) treatment. CDR3 sequence reads: CASSYDQGNEQFF. CDR3 DNA sequence: TGTGCCAGCAGCTACGACCAGGGCAATGAGCAGTTCTTC. Combining the CDR3 with reference TRBV7-2 and TRBJ2-1 gives the whole variable domain GAGVSQSPSNKVTEKGKDVELRCDPISGHTALYWYRQSLGQGLEFLIYFQGNSAPDKSGLPSDRFSAERTGGSVSTLTIQRTQQEDSAVYLCASSYDQGNEQFFGPGTRLTVL.